The clone carrying this T cell receptor (beta chain) has a handful of counts. Its antigen is undetermined. V shed 6 bases and J shed 9 bases, with 25 bases lying between them. The germline gives CDR1 SGHNT, CDR2 YYREEE (reference sequence). The CDR3 contains 16 residues. Primers included in the PCR were 60 Vbeta and 13 Jbeta primers. The data were produced by immunoSEQ multiplex PCR, yet TCRdb's version contains in-frame clones alone and is incomplete. Seen here are about 94,000 clones, 81% observed once, and the top ten hold approximately 10%. The source of the sample is a study of cytomegalovirus exposure and HLA in healthy donors. Study results and caveats: Sequences of the TCR beta chain were said to predict the HLA-A and HLA-B alleles of most subjects accurately. Within a later analysis, the majority of CMV-associated TCR beta chains appeared HLA-restricted. Later analysis demonstrated an association between a missense DCLRE1C variant and TCR beta V- and J-gene trimming. A later analysis, which compared TCR beta chains of equal frequency, found the HLA-associated ones more clonally expanded.

This receptor was identified in a human donor in good health. This chain links TRBV5-4 with TRBJ2-1; tentative D call: TRBD2 (8 bases). Specimen: PBMCs. The CDR3 is CASTERGTDLWGEQFF. Written as DNA, the CDR3 is TGTGCCAGCACCGAGCGGGGGACAGACCTCTGGGGTGAGCAGTTCTTC.